This T cell receptor (beta chain) was obtained from a study of T-cell reconstitution after alpha-beta-depleted transplantation in children. The TCRbeta library was prepared with unique molecular identifiers. TCRdb re-called the PCR reads with MiXCR, one entry per CDR3 protein. The table includes 65,000 to 85,000 distinct CDR3 sequences, approximately 10% detected once. General observations from the study: Recipient T cells and thymic progenitors that survived were the source of the high TCRbeta diversity seen at day 60 in some patients. The authors attributed T-cell counts and diversity one year after transplant mostly to newly produced T cells. At around two months after transplant, the alpha-beta T cells were reportedly derived from several hundred expanded clones that came from non-depleted graft cells.

Germline V lookup: CDR1 MDHEN, CDR2 SYDVKM. CDR3 length: 15 amino acids. V lost 6 bases and J 3 bases, leaving 12 bases between the germline ends. This clonotype was counted many times. Its matching antigen is unknown. Specimen: PBMCs, collected before TCRalphabeta/CD19-depleted stem cell transplant. This TCR derives from a boy between 10 and 17 years old with acute myeloid leukemia, due to receive a stem cell transplant. The chain employs TRBV28 and TRBJ2-6, with D perhaps matching TRBD2 (5 bases). DNA for the CDR3: TGTGCCAGCAGGGACGGTGGGAGTGGGGCCAACGTCCTGACTTTC. Residues: CASRDGGSGANVLTF. The whole variable domain, remainder taken from reference TRBV28 and TRBJ2-6, is DVKVTQSSRYLVKRTGEKVFLECVQDMDHENMFWYRQDPGLGLRLIYFSYDVKMKEKGDIPEGYSVSREKKERFSLILESASTNQTSMYLCASRDGGSGANVLTFGAGSRLTVL.